Listed below are T cell receptor beta chains from one sample, sequenced in a study of read filtering for tumor transcriptome and immune sequencing. TCRdb re-analysed the reads in MiXCR, keeping a single row per CDR3 protein. The table records tens of thousands of distinct CDR3 sequences, roughly 20% of them present only once. Input material: a population of CD138-negative cells sorted from bone marrow. These receptors all come from a donor aged 40 or over with multiple myeloma. Both conserved end residues are part of each CDR3. A D gene is named only where the DNA matches it firmly. Size is omitted from some rows. Given values are once, few, many or a class for expanded clones.

CDR3nt	CDR3aa	abundance	d_gene	v_gene	j_gene
TGTGCCAGCAGCTTGGTGCCATACAATGAGCAGTTCTTC	CASSLVPYNEQFF	many	.	TRBV5-6	TRBJ2-1
TGCGCCAGCAGAGAAGGAGGTGGGGAATCTTTTCTCCTCCACTTT	CASREGGGESFLLHF	.	.	TRBV5-1	TRBJ1-6
TGTGCCAGCAGCTTCGACAGGGGGAATCCTGCCGGGGAGCTGTTTTTT	CASSFDRGNPAGELFF	.	TRBD1	TRBV7-9	TRBJ2-2
TGTGCCAGCAGTTACTCCGCGACTAGTTTCAGCTCCTACAATGAGCAGTTCTTC	CASSYSATSFSSYNEQFF	many	.	TRBV6-2/TRBV6-3	TRBJ2-1
TGTGCCAGCAGCGACAGGGGAGAAGAGACCCAGTACTTC	CASSDRGEETQYF	many	TRBD1	TRBV7-9	TRBJ2-5
TGTGCCAGCAGTTTCGTTGGGGCCAACGTCCTGACTTTC	CASSFVGANVLTF	many	.	TRBV28	TRBJ2-6
TGTGCCAGTAGTACCCAGGGTCGGGGTGAGCAGTTCTTC	CASSTQGRGEQFF	many	.	TRBV19	TRBJ2-1
TGTGCCAGCAGCCACGACCGGGACGTTTACAATGAGCAGTTCTTC	CASSHDRDVYNEQFF	many	.	TRBV7-9	TRBJ2-1
TGCAGCGTAGAGACAGGGACTAGCGGGAGTTACGAGCAGTACTTC	CSVETGTSGSYEQYF	many	TRBD2	TRBV29-1	TRBJ2-7
TGCAGTGCTAGGGGGGGCCATAGCAATCAGCCCCAGCATTTT	CSARGGHSNQPQHF	many	.	TRBV20-1	TRBJ1-5
TGTGCCAGTATCGATCCTGGTCAGGGAGACTATGGCTACACCTTC	CASIDPGQGDYGYTF	few	.	TRBV19	TRBJ1-2
TGTACCAGCAGTCCTAGCGGACGACGGAATGAGCAGTTCTTC	CTSSPSGRRNEQFF	.	TRBD2	TRBV12-3/TRBV12-4	TRBJ2-1
TGTGCCAGCAGCTTTGGCCGAGGGTACGGGGCCGGGGAGCTGTTTTTT	CASSFGRGYGAGELFF	few	.	TRBV5-4	TRBJ2-2
TGTGCCAGCAGTTACGCTAGTATTAGCGGAACCTACGAGCAGTACTTC	CASSYASISGTYEQYF	many	.	TRBV6-5	TRBJ2-7
TGCGCCAGCAGCCAAGGTTTTTCAGTCGGTGGCACTGAAGCTTTCTTT	CASSQGFSVGGTEAFF	many	.	TRBV4-1	TRBJ1-1
TGTGCCAGCGGGCGACAGGTTATTGGGGCCAAAAACATTCAGTACTTC	CASGRQVIGAKNIQYF	.	.	TRBV6-1	TRBJ2-4
TGTGCCAGTAGTGCCCAGCGGGGATCCTACGAGCAGTACTTC	CASSAQRGSYEQYF	few	TRBD2	TRBV19	TRBJ2-7
TGTGCCAGCAGCTTAGCGGGAGGGGACTACAATGAGCAGTTCTTC	CASSLAGGDYNEQFF	many	TRBD2	TRBV7-2	TRBJ2-1
TGTGCCAGCAGCCACCAGAACCAAGAGACCCAGTACTTC	CASSHQNQETQYF	many	.	TRBV3-1	TRBJ2-5
TGTGCCGGTCGACTAGCGGGAGCTTCAGATACGCAGTATTTT	CAGRLAGASDTQYF	many	TRBD2	TRBV6-2/TRBV6-3	TRBJ2-3
TGTGCCAGCAAATATCGGGACGAGAACACTGAAGCTTTCTTT	CASKYRDENTEAFF	many	.	TRBV12-3/TRBV12-4	TRBJ1-1
TGTGCCAGCAGCTTAGGGACAGGGATGTTCCAAGAGACCCAGTACTTC	CASSLGTGMFQETQYF	.	TRBD1	TRBV5-6	TRBJ2-5
TGTGCCAGCAGTTCCCCTAGAACAATGGTCAATGAGCAGTTCTTC	CASSSPRTMVNEQFF	many	.	TRBV28	TRBJ2-1
TGTGCCAGCAGCTTAATGGGGGAAGGGACAGATACGCAGTATTTT	CASSLMGEGTDTQYF	many	.	TRBV7-9	TRBJ2-3
TGCGCCAGCAGTGAGGCGGGGACGGGACAGGGCCTCTATGGCTACACCTTC	CASSEAGTGQGLYGYTF	many	TRBD1	TRBV10-2	TRBJ1-2